The 3 T cell receptor beta chains given below trace back to one sample, sequenced in a study of T cell responses to AZD1222 COVID-19 vaccine. Clones were sequenced by immunoSEQ multiplex PCR, and TCRdb holds only the in-frame ones, with some missing. The table shows 30,000 to 35,000 clones, with roughly 90% occurring only once. The material sequenced was peripheral blood, taken 28 days after the second AZD1222 dose. The source of these receptors is an adult who received the AZD1222 COVID-19 vaccine.

This rearrangement joins TRBV27 to TRBJ1-1; TRBD1 aligns across 8 bases. CDR3 length: 15 residues. Per germline, CDR1 MNHEY and CDR2 SMNVEV (reference sequence). After removal of 5 bases from V and 4 bases from J, the junction contained 9 bases not matched to a gene. In DNA, the CDR3 is TGTGCCAGCAGTCCCCGGACAGGGAGAGGCACTGAAGCTTTCTTT. Translating gives CASSPRTGRGTEAFF.

The chain joins TRBV3-1 (or the pseudogene TRBV3-2) to TRBJ1-5; maybe TRBD1 (5 bases). V was shortened by 5 bases and J by 6 bases, with 14 bases between the two germline ends. CDR1 is LGHDT and CDR2 is YNNKEL in the germline V gene (reference sequence). This CDR3 is built from 14 residues. This CDR3 is CASSNRDGGQPQHF. The CDR3 DNA is TGTGCCAGCAGCAACCGGGACGGGGGTCAGCCCCAGCATTTT.

This clone was observed a handful of times. The DNA for the CDR3 is TGTGCCAGCAGCTCCAGACTAGCCAAAAACATTCAGTACTTC. The encoded protein is CASSSRLAKNIQYF. The V and J genes are TRBV11-2 and TRBJ2-4; no reliable D call. The CDR3 has 14 amino acids. V dropped 4 bases and J dropped 0 bases, with 7 bases sitting between them. Germline CDR1 is SGHAT and CDR2 is FQNNGV.